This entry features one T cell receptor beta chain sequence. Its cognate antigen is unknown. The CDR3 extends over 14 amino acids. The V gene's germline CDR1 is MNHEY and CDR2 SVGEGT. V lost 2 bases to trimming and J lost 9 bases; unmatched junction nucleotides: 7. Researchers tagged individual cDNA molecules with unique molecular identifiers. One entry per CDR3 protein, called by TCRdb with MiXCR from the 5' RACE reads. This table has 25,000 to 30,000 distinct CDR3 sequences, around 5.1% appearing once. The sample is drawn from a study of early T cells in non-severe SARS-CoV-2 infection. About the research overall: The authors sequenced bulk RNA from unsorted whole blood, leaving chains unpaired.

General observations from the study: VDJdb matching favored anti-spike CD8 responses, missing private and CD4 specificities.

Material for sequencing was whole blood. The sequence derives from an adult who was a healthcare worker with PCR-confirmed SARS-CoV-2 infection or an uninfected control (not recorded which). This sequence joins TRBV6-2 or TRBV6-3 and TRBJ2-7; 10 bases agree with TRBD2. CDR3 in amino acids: CASSYRLAGAPQYF. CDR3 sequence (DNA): TGTGCCAGCAGTTACAGGCTAGCGGGAGCTCCGCAGTACTTC.